This TCR beta chain came from a study of blood T cell repertoires in COVID-19. As for the study in general: Specimens from acute and convalescent COVID-19 originated in the United States, Italy and Spain. PBMCs, B-cell-depleted T cells, or T cells were the source of the cDNA or gDNA that made up the material.

With V trimmed by 5 bases and J by 1 base, 10 bases remained unmatched. The CDR3 length is 17 residues. Germline lookup yields CDR1 SEHNR and CDR2 FQNEAQ (reference sequence). Per the authors' pipeline: Scientists estimated how many nucleated cells there were by amplifying reference gene primers. Measured with immunoSEQ multiplex PCR; TCRdb has only the in-frame clones, and not every one. The DNA was the basis for D and trimming; V, J and clone size are from that table. This table has roughly 30,000 clones, about 93% appearing once. The rearrangement links TRBV7-9 to TRBJ1-4; 7 positions match TRBD1. The receptor's source is a human donor in a cohort sampled during active COVID-19. Source material: peripheral blood. The CDR3 bases are TGTGCCAGCAGCCCCAACAGGGGCGGCGTAACTAATGAAAAACTGTTTTTT. Translated, it gives CASSPNRGGVTNEKLFF.